The present T cell receptor (beta chain) was sequenced within a study of T-cell memory formation after mild COVID-19. Study-level results: The study detected some responding clones in pre-infection memory, suggesting cross-reactive memory joined. Balance between CD4 and CD8 was seen in clones contracting day 15 to 85, and a CD4+ lean was seen in later expanders.

As to this clonotype: Its cognate antigen is unknown.

A 5'RACE reaction primed in the constant segment made cDNA libraries of TCR alpha and TCR beta, and these carried sample barcodes and UMIs. TCRdb itself ran the 5' RACE reads through MiXCR, one entry per CDR3 protein. The sample has 400,000 to 500,000 distinct CDR3 sequences, around 19% seen once. Germline V gene data show CDR1 as SGHTA and CDR2 as FQGNSA. The CDR3 is 15 residues long. Trimming removed 1 base at V and 1 base at J, with 10 bases between. The genes are TRBV7-2 and TRBJ1-1; D is undetermined. The clonotype was recovered from an adult woman who had mild COVID-19 (a few samples of this study predate the infection). Cell type and time point are not known. The source material was PBMCs or a T cell subset sorted from them (not recorded which). CDR3 sequence reads: CASSLGSRRNTEAFF. The CDR3 DNA reads TGTGCCAGCAGCTTAGGCTCGCGGAGGAACACTGAAGCTTTCTTT.